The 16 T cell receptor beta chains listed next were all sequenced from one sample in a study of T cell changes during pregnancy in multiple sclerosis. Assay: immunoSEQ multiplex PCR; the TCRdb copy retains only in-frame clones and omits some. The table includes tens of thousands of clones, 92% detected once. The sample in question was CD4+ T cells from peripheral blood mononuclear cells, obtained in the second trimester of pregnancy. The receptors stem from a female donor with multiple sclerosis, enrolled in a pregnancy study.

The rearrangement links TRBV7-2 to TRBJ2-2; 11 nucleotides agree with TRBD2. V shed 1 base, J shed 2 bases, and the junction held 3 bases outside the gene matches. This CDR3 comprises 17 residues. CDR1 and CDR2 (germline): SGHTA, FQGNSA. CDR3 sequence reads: CASSLDRLAGNTGELFF. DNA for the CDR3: TGTGCCAGCAGCTTAGACCGACTAGCGGGAAACACCGGGGAGCTGTTTTTT.

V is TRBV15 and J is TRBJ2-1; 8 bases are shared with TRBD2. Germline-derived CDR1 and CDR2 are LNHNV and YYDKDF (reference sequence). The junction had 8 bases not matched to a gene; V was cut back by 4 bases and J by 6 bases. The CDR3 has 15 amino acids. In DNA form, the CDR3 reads TGTGCCACCAGCAAAGTTTCGGGGGGGGTCAATGAGCAGTTCTTC. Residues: CATSKVSGGVNEQFF.

CDR3 residues: CASSKPGEETQYF. CDR3 nucleotides: TGTGCCAGCAGCAAACCGGGGGAAGAGACCCAGTACTTC. The chain has TRBV5-4 and TRBJ2-5; D might be TRBD2 (6 bases). The CDR3 spans 13 residues. Germline-derived CDR1 and CDR2 are SGHNT and YYREEE (reference sequence). V lost 4 bases, J lost 3 bases, and 10 bases lay in between. Supplemented by reference TRBV5-4 and TRBJ2-5, the full variable domain reads ETGVTQSPTHLIKTRGQQVTLRCSSQSGHNTVSWYQQALGQGPQFIFQYYREEENGRGNFPPRFSGLQFPNYSSELNVNALELDDSALYLCASSKPGEETQYFGPGTRLLVL.

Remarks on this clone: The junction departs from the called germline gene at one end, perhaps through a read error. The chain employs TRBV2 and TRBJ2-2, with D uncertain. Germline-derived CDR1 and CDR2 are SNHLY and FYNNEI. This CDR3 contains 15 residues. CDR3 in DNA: TGTGTCAGCAGTGGGTTGAGGAGTCGGACCGGGGAGCTGTTTTTT. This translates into CVSSGLRSRTGELFF.

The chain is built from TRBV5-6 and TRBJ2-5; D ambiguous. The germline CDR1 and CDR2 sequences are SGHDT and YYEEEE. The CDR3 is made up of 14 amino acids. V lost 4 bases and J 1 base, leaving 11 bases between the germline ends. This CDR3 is CASSLFPRQETQYF. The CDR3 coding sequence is TGTGCCAGCAGCCTCTTTCCCCGCCAAGAGACCCAGTACTTC. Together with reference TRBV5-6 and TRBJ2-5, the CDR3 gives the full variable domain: DAGVTQSPTHLIKTRGQQVTLRCSPKSGHDTVSWYQQALGQGPQFIFQYYEEEERQRGNFPDRFSGHQFPNYSSELNVNALLLGDSALYLCASSLFPRQETQYFGPGTRLLVL.

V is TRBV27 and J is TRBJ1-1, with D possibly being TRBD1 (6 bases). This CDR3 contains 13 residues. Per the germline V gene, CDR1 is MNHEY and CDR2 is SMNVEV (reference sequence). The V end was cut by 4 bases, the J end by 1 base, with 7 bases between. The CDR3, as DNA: TGTGCCAGCAGTTACAGGGAGAACACTGAAGCTTTCTTT. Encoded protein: CASSYRENTEAFF.

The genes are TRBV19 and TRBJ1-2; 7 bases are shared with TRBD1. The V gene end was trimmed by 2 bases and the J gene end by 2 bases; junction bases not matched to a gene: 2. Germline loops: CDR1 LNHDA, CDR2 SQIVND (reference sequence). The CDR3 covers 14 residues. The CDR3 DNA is TGTGCCAGTAGTATAAGGGGGCGGAACTATGGCTACACCTTC. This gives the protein CASSIRGRNYGYTF. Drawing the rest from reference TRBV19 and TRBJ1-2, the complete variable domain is DGGITQSPKYLFRKEGQNVTLSCEQNLNHDAMYWYRQDPGQGLRLIYYSQIVNDFQKGDIAEGYSVSREKKESFPLTVTSAQKNPTAFYLCASSIRGRNYGYTFGSGTRLTVV.

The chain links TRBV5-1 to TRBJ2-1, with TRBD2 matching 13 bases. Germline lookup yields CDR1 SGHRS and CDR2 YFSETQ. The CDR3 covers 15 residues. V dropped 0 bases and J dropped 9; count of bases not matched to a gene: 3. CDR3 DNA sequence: TGCGCCAGCAGCTTGGGGGGACTAGCGGGGAGTGAGCAGTTCTTC. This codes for CASSLGGLAGSEQFF.

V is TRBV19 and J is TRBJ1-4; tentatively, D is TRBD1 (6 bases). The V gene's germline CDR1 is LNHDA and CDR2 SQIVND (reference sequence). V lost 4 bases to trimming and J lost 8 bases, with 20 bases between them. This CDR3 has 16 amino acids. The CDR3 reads CASSTSTWGRSEKLFF. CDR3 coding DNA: TGTGCCAGTAGTACATCGACATGGGGGCGATCCGAAAAACTGTTTTTT.

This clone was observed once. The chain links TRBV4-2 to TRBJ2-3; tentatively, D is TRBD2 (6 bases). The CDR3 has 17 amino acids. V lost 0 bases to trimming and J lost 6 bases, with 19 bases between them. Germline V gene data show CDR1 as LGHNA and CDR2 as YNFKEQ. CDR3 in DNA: TGTGCCAGCAGCCAAGATCGCTCGGAGGGGAATAGGGATACGCAGTATTTT. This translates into CASSQDRSEGNRDTQYF.

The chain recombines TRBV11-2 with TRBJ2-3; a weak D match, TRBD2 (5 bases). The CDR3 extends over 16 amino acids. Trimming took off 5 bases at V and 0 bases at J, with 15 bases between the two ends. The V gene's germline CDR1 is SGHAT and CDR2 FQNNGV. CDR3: CASSRWESSSTDTQYF. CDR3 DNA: TGTGCCAGCAGCCGGTGGGAGAGCTCTAGCACAGATACGCAGTATTTT.

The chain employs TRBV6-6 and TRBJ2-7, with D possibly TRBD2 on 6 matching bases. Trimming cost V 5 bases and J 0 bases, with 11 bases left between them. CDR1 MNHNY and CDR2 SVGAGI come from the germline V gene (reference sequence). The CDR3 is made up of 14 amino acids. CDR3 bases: TGTGCCAGCAGTGGGACTTTCAGCTCCTACGAGCAGTACTTC. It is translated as CASSGTFSSYEQYF.

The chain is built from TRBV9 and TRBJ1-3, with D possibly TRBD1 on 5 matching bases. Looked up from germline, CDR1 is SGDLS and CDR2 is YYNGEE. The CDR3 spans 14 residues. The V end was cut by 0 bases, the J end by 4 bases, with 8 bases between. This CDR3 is CASSVAGSGNTIYF. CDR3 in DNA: TGTGCCAGCAGCGTAGCAGGGTCCGGAAACACCATATATTTT.

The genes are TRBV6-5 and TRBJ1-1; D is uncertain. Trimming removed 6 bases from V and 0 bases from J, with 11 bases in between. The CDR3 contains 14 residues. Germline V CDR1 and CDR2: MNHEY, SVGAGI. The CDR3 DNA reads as TGTGCCAGCAGAAACTCCGGGTTGAACACTGAAGCTTTCTTT. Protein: CASRNSGLNTEAFF.

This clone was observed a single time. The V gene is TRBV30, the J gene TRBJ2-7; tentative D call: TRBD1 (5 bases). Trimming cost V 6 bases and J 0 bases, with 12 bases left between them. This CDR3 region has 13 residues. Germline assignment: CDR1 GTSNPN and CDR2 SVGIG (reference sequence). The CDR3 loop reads CACQGSFSYEQYF. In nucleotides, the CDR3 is TGTGCCTGTCAGGGATCATTCTCCTACGAGCAGTACTTC.

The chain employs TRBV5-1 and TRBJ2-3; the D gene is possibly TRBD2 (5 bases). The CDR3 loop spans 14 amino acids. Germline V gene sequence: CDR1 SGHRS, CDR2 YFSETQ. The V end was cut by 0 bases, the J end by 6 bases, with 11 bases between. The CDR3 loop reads CASSLVGARDTQYF. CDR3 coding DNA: TGCGCCAGCAGCTTGGTGGGAGCTCGGGATACGCAGTATTTT. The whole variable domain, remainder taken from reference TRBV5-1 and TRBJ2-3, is KAGVTQTPRYLIKTRGQQVTLSCSPISGHRSVSWYQQTPGQGLQFLFEYFSETQRNKGNFPGRFSGRQFSNSRSEMNVSTLELGDSALYLCASSLVGARDTQYFGPGTRLTVL.